The 20 T cell receptor beta chains listed next were all sequenced from one sample in a study of shared clonotypes between healthy human individuals. Produced via immunoSEQ multiplex PCR; TCRdb's table is partial and in-frame only. The table includes about 470,000 clones, 70% to 80% detected once. The specimen was PBMCs. All receptors derive from a middle-aged woman in good health. Some clones in this sample may be carry-over from other donors' samples.

V is TRBV29-1 and J is TRBJ2-7; 7 positions agree with TRBD1. This CDR3 region has 13 residues. The germline CDR1 and CDR2 sequences are SQVTM and ANQGSEA. V was clipped by 6 bases and J by 3 bases; unmatched bases: 8. CDR3 protein: CSVGTATDYEQYF. The CDR3 DNA is TGCAGCGTGGGGACAGCCACAGACTACGAGCAGTACTTC.

This clone was seen only a few times. This chain uses TRBV2 with TRBJ2-5; D is perhaps TRBD2 (7 bases). Germline lookup yields CDR1 SNHLY and CDR2 FYNNEI. The CDR3 extends over 15 amino acids. The V gene lost 4 bases and the J gene lost 1 base, with 13 bases spanning the gap. The DNA for the CDR3 is TGTGCCAGCAGTGTACAGGGAGGGCCCCAAGAGACCCAGTACTTC. Its protein is CASSVQGGPQETQYF.

This clone occurred a few times. V is TRBV6-1 and J is TRBJ2-7, with TRBD2 matching over 13 bases. Germline values: CDR1 MNHNS, CDR2 SASEGT. This CDR3 has 15 amino acids. Unmatched junction bases numbered 4, after V lost 6 bases and J lost 2 bases. The CDR3 reads CASRWTSGSAYEQYF. DNA of the CDR3: TGTGCCAGCAGGTGGACTAGCGGGAGCGCCTACGAGCAGTACTTC.

The chain employs TRBV4-3 and TRBJ2-2, with 7 positions matching TRBD1. Germline V gene lookup returns CDR1 LGHNA and CDR2 YSLEER. V lost 2 bases and J lost 4; bases outside the gene matches: 1. CDR3 size: 14 residues. The CDR3 is CASSQTGVTGELFF. DNA for the CDR3: TGCGCCAGCAGCCAAACAGGGGTCACCGGGGAGCTGTTTTTT.

The chain has TRBV30 and TRBJ2-5; no reliable D call. The CDR3 spans 14 residues. V shed 0 bases and J shed 2 bases, with 10 bases lying between them. Germline-derived CDR1 and CDR2 are GTSNPN and SVGIG (reference sequence). The CDR3, as DNA: TGTGCCTGGAGTGTAGGAACAGTTCAAGAGACCCAGTACTTC. Its translation: CAWSVGTVQETQYF.

The rearrangement links TRBV7-2 to TRBJ1-5; TRBD1 is a possible D gene (5 bases). Deletions cut 1 base from V and 2 bases from J, with 12 bases between. Germline V CDR1 and CDR2: SGHTA, FQGNSA. CDR3 length equals 16 residues. The CDR3 region has the DNA TGTGCCAGCAGCTTAGTCTGGCAGGGTGGCAATCAGCCCCAGCATTTT. Translation: CASSLVWQGGNQPQHF.

The J gene is TRBJ2-7, the V gene TRBV28, with D perhaps TRBD1 (6 bases). Germline V gene lookup returns CDR1 MDHEN and CDR2 SYDVKM. V lost 5 bases and J 3 bases, leaving 17 bases between the germline ends. The CDR3 contains 15 residues. CDR3 DNA: TGTGCCAGCAGTCCCCCAGGGGCACCGGGCTACGAGCAGTACTTC. It specifies CASSPPGAPGYEQYF.

The rearrangement links TRBV28 to TRBJ2-7; D possibly matches TRBD1 or TRBD2 (5 bases each). The CDR3 spans 16 residues. Germline CDR1 reads MDHEN; CDR2 reads SYDVKM. V was pared by 4 bases and J by 0 bases, with 16 bases between. The CDR3 nucleotides are TGTGCCAGCAGTTCCACAACGGGACGGACCTCCTACGAGCAGTACTTC. Its translation is CASSSTTGRTSYEQYF. The full variable domain, completed using reference TRBV28 and TRBJ2-7, is DVKVTQSSRYLVKRTGEKVFLECVQDMDHENMFWYRQDPGLGLRLIYFSYDVKMKEKGDIPEGYSVSREKKERFSLILESASTNQTSMYLCASSSTTGRTSYEQYFGPGTRLTVT.

The chain uses TRBV9 and TRBJ2-7, with D perhaps matching TRBD1 (6 bases). Trimming cost V 3 bases and J 2 bases, with 15 bases left between them. This CDR3 is 15 amino acids long. CDR1 and CDR2 (germline): SGDLS, YYNGEE. The CDR3 loop is CASSGGRAQPYEQYF. CDR3 DNA: TGTGCCAGCAGCGGGGGGCGGGCCCAGCCCTACGAGCAGTACTTC.

The chain couples TRBV28 to TRBJ2-1, with a weak D call TRBD1 (6 bases). V was cut by 6 bases and J by 4 bases, with 7 bases left in between. Germline assignment: CDR1 MDHEN and CDR2 SYDVKM. This CDR3 is 12 amino acids long. The DNA for the CDR3 is TGTGCCAGCAGGCAGGGGTACAATGAGCAGTTCTTC. Encoded protein: CASRQGYNEQFF.

This chain connects TRBV28 to TRBJ1-3, with D perhaps TRBD1 (5 bases). This CDR3 comprises 14 residues. V was clipped by 2 bases and J by 4 bases, with 9 bases between them. Germline loops: CDR1 MDHEN, CDR2 SYDVKM. CDR3 nucleotides: TGTGCCAGCAGTTTAGGGGGGAGAGGAAACACCATATATTTT. This gives the protein CASSLGGRGNTIYF. Full variable domain (missing parts from reference TRBV28 and TRBJ1-3): DVKVTQSSRYLVKRTGEKVFLECVQDMDHENMFWYRQDPGLGLRLIYFSYDVKMKEKGDIPEGYSVSREKKERFSLILESASTNQTSMYLCASSLGGRGNTIYFGEGSWLTVV.

This rearrangement joins TRBV7-3 to TRBJ2-5; 7 bases align to TRBD2. V was clipped by 0 bases and J by 2 bases; unmatched bases: 3. The CDR3 is made up of 15 amino acids. Germline V lookup: CDR1 SGHTA, CDR2 FQGTGA. The CDR3 DNA follows: TGTGCCAGCAGCTTAACGGGACTATCACAAGAGACCCAGTACTTC. It yields the protein CASSLTGLSQETQYF.

About this clone itself: This sample includes further DNA sequences coding for the same CDR3. This chain links TRBV7-2 with TRBJ2-7, with D unresolved. From germline, CDR1 is SGHTA and CDR2 FQGNSA. The CDR3 loop spans 13 amino acids. V was clipped by 5 bases and J by 1 base, with 9 bases between them. CDR3 sequence reads: CASSLRGSYEQYF. CDR3 coding DNA: TGTGCCAGCAGCCTCCGAGGATCCTACGAGCAGTACTTC.

The CDR3 nucleotides read TGTGCCAGCAGCCAAGATGTACAGAAAGACACTGAAGCTTTCTTT. Translating gives CASSQDVQKDTEAFF. The chain carries TRBV4-2 and TRBJ1-1; D ambiguous. The CDR3 contains 15 residues. The V gene's germline CDR1 is LGHNA and CDR2 YNFKEQ. Trimming pared 0 bases from V and 3 bases from J, leaving 11 bases between.

The rearrangement links TRBV7-3 to TRBJ2-5, with D unresolved. This CDR3 region has 12 residues. Trimming stripped 2 bases from V and 0 bases from J, with 1 base between. CDR1 and CDR2 (germline): SGHTA, FQGTGA. The CDR3: CASSLDQETQYF. CDR3 coding DNA: TGTGCCAGCAGCTTAGACCAAGAGACCCAGTACTTC.

V usage is TRBV2 and J usage is TRBJ1-1, with D unclear. The CDR3 is 15 residues long. V lost 1 base and J lost 1, with 10 bases in between. The V gene's germline CDR1 is SNHLY and CDR2 FYNNEI. CDR3 DNA sequence: TGTGCCAGCAGTGAAGAGGCAGGAACGAACACTGAAGCTTTCTTT. Its translation: CASSEEAGTNTEAFF. The complete variable domain, with remaining parts taken from reference TRBV2 and TRBJ1-1, reads EPEVTQTPSHQVTQMGQEVILRCVPISNHLYFYWYRQILGQKVEFLVSFYNNEISEKSEIFDDQFSVERPDGSNFTLKIRSTKLEDSAMYFCASSEEAGTNTEAFFGQGTRLTVV.

CDR3 in DNA: TGTGCCAGCAGCGTGGGGTACAGGGAAGATGGCTACACCTTC. Translating gives CASSVGYREDGYTF. The genes are TRBV9 and TRBJ1-2, with D maybe TRBD1 (6 bases). V lost 2 bases and J lost 6, with 14 bases in between. CDR3 length: 14 amino acids. Germline loops: CDR1 SGDLS, CDR2 YYNGEE. The full variable domain, its missing parts supplied by reference TRBV9 and TRBJ1-2, is DSGVTQTPKHLITATGQRVTLRCSPRSGDLSVYWYQQSLDQGLQFLIQYYNGEERAKGNILERFSAQQFPDLHSELNLSSLELGDSALYFCASSVGYREDGYTFGSGTRLTVV.

The V and J genes are TRBV7-2 and TRBJ2-7; either TRBD1 or TRBD2 may fit D (5 bases each). There are 14 residues in the CDR3. The germline gives CDR1 SGHTA, CDR2 FQGNSA. V was pared by 2 bases and J by 0 bases, with 8 bases between. CDR3 sequence: CASSLWGSSYEQYF. The CDR3 DNA sequence: TGTGCCAGCAGCTTATGGGGGAGCTCCTACGAGCAGTACTTC.

The chain joins TRBV9 to TRBJ2-3, with 8 nucleotides matching TRBD2. With 2 bases clipped from V and 3 bases from J, the junction kept 11 bases outside the gene matches. The CDR3 is 17 residues long. Germline assignment: CDR1 SGDLS and CDR2 YYNGEE. In DNA, the CDR3 is TGTGCCAGCAGCGTCGGGGGGGGCCCAGGGTCAACAGATACGCAGTATTTT. Amino acid sequence: CASSVGGGPGSTDTQYF.

The chain combines TRBV5-6 with TRBJ2-5, with D possibly matching TRBD1 (6 bases). The assigned J gene may be wrong: the sequence end matches TRBJ2-7 better. The CDR3 is 14 residues long. In germline, CDR1 is SGHDT, CDR2 YYEEEE. CDR3: CASSRLAGVDEQYF. DNA of the CDR3: TGTGCCAGCAGTCGGCTGGCAGGGGTAGACGAGCAGTACTTC.